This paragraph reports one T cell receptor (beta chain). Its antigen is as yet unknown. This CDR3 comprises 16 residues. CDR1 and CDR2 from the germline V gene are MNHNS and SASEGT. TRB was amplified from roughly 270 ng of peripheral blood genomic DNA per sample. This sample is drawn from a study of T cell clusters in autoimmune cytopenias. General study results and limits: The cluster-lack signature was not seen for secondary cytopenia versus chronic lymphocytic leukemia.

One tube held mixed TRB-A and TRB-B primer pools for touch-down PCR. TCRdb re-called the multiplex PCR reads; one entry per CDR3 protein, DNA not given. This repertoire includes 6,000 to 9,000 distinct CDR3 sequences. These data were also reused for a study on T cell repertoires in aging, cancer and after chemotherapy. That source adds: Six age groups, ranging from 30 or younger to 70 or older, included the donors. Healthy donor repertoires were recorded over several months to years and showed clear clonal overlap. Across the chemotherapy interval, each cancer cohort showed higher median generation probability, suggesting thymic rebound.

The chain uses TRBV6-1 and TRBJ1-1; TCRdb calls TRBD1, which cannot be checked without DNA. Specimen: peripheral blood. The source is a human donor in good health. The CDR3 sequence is CVSRDGQGAMNTEAFF.